This T cell receptor (beta chain) was obtained from a study of cytomegalovirus exposure and HLA in healthy donors. A word on this clone: Its cognate antigen is unknown.

This CDR3 comprises 14 residues. V lost 2 bases to trimming and J lost 4 bases, with 11 bases between them. CDR1 ENHRY and CDR2 SYGVKD come from the germline V gene. The study, taken as a whole, reports: Previous analysis showed most TCR beta V segments were productive about 87% or about 30% of the time. Among the CMV-associated chains, a few were confirmed in vitro as specific for CMV antigens.

PCR primers comprised 60 Vbeta and 13 Jbeta primers. Using immunoSEQ multiplex PCR, the repertoire was profiled, and TCRdb retains in-frame clones only, with some absent. The table counts 95,000 to 150,000 clones; more than 3% lies in the top ten. The origin of this receptor is a young man in good health and CMV-seronegative. The rearrangement uses TRBV10-3 and TRBJ2-5; tentatively, D is TRBD2 (6 bases). Sequencing input: PBMCs. CDR3: CAISEGAGVETQYF. In DNA, the CDR3 is TGTGCCATCAGTGAGGGAGCGGGCGTAGAGACCCAGTACTTC.